These T cell receptor beta chains were read from a single sample in a study of technical replicates of blood from a few donors. Sequencing was performed with immunoSEQ multiplex PCR; in TCRdb, only in-frame clones are kept and a portion is missing. The repertoire includes 75,000 to 95,000 clones, about 94% of them detected once, and around 0.37% sits in the top ten. The sample taken for sequencing was T cells isolated from PBMCs. These receptors all come from a human donor in good health. Each CDR3 is given with its conserved first and last residue. D genes are given only for firm matches. Some rows mark clone size as missing; the rest say once, few, many or name a class of expanded clone.

>TRBV7-6|TRBJ2-3|TRBD2|NA
CASSPSGGFGTDTQYF
TGTGCCAGCAGCCCTAGCGGGGGATTTGGCACAGATACGCAGTATTTT
>TRBV9|TRBJ2-2|NA|few
CASSVRELYTGELFF
TGTGCCAGCAGCGTCCGGGAATTGTACACCGGGGAGCTGTTTTTT
>TRBV11-3|TRBJ2-3|NA|NA
CASSIRGDRADTQYF
TGTGCCAGCAGCATCAGGGGAGATAGAGCAGATACGCAGTATTTT
>TRBV5-1|TRBJ2-3|NA|NA
CASSPHPTGDGDTQYF
TGCGCCAGCAGCCCCCACCCGACAGGAGATGGAGATACGCAGTATTTT
>TRBV18|TRBJ1-3|NA|once
CASSLILDRAGNTIYF
TGTGCCAGCTCACTTATATTGGACAGAGCTGGAAACACCATATATTTT
>TRBV29-1|TRBJ1-5|NA|NA
CSVEVGASQPQHF
TGCAGCGTTGAAGTGGGGGCGAGTCAGCCCCAGCATTTT
>TRBV19|TRBJ1-1|NA|once
CASSRTGGTEAFF
TGTGCCAGTAGTAGGACGGGGGGCACTGAAGCTTTCTTT
>TRBV28|TRBJ1-3|NA|NA
CASSLEFFLSGNTIYF
TGTGCCAGCAGTTTAGAGTTTTTTCTCTCTGGAAACACCATATATTTT
>TRBV4-3|TRBJ1-4|NA|once
CASSQVSWRRSNEKLFF
TGCGCCAGCAGCCAAGTCAGTTGGAGACGGTCTAATGAAAAACTGTTTTTT
>TRBV7-2|TRBJ2-7|TRBD2|NA
CASSPLAGAYEQYF
TGTGCCAGCAGCCCCCTAGCGGGAGCCTACGAGCAGTACTTC
>TRBV6-5|TRBJ2-5|NA|NA
CASSPSSTSETQYF
TGTGCCAGCAGTCCAAGTTCGACTTCGGAGACCCAGTACTTC
>TRBV19|TRBJ2-5|NA|NA
CASSIRRGQETQYF
TGTGCCAGTAGTATAAGACGGGGCCAAGAGACCCAGTACTTC
>TRBV7-3|TRBJ2-3|NA|once
CASSLAGSSTDTQYF
TGTGCCAGCAGCTTAGCGGGAAGTAGCACAGATACGCAGTATTTT